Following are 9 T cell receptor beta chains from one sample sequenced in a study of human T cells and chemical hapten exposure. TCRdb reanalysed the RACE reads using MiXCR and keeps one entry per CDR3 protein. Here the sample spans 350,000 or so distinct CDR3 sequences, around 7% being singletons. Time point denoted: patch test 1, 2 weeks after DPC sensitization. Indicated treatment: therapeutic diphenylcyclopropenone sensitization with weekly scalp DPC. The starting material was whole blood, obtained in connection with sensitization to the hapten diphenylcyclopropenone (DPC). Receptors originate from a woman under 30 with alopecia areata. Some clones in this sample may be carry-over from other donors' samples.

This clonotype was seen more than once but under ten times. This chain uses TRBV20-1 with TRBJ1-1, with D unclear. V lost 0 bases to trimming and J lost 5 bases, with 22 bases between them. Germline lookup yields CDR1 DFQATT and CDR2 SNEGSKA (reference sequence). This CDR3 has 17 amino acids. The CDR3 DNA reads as TGCAGTGCTAGAGATCCCCGATCGGACGTGGGAGGGACTGAAGCTTTCTTT. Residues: CSARDPRSDVGGTEAFF.

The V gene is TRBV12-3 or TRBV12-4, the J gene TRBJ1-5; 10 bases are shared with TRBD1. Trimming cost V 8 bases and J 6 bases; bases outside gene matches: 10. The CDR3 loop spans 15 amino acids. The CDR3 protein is CASSSATGGRQPQHF. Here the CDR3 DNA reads TGTGCCAGCTCATCTGCGACAGGGGGCCGTCAGCCCCAGCATTTT.

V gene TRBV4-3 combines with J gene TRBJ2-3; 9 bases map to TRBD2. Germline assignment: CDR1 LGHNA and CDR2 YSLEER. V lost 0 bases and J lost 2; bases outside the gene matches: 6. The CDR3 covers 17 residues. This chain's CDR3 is CASSQELGGGATDTQYF. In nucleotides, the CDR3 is TGCGCCAGCAGCCAAGAACTTGGCGGGGGGGCCACAGATACGCAGTATTTT.

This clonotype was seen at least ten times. Here the CDR3 DNA reads TGTGCCAGCTCACCACAGGTCAGCAATCAGCCCCAGCATTTT. This encodes CASSPQVSNQPQHF. The rearrangement uses TRBV18 and TRBJ1-5; D is uncertain. V shed 1 base and J shed 1 base, with 5 bases lying between them. This CDR3 contains 14 residues. The V gene's germline CDR1 is KGHSH and CDR2 LQKENI.

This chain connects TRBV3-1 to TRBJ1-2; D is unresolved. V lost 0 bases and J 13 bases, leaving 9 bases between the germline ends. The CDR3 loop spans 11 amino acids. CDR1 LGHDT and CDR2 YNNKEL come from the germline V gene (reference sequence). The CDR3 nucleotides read TGTGCCAGCAGCCAAGATACTGCATCCACCTTC. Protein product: CASSQDTASTF.

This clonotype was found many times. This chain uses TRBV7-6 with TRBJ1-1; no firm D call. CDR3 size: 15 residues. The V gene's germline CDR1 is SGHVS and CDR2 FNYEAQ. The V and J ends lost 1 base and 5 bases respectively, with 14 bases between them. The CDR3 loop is CASSLEVGSKTEAFF. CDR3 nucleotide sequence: TGTGCCAGCAGCTTAGAAGTAGGCAGTAAAACTGAAGCTTTCTTT.

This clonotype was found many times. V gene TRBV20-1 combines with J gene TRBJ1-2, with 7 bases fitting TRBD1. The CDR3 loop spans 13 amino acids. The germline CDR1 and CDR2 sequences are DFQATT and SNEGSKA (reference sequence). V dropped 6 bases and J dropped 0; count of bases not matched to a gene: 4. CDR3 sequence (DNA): TGCAGTGCCCGGGACAGTACTAACTATGGCTACACCTTC. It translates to CSARDSTNYGYTF.

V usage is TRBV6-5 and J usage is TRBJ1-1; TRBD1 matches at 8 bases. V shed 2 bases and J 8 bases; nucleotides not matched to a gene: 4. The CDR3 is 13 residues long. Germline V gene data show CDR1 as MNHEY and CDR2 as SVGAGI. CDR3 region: CASSYLDREEAFF. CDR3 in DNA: TGTGCCAGCAGTTACCTGGACAGGGAGGAAGCTTTCTTT.

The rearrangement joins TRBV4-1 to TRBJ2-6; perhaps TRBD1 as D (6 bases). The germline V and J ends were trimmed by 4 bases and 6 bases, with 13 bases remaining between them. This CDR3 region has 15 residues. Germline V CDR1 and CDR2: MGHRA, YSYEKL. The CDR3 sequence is CASSRLQGQANVLTF. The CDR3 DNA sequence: TGCGCCAGCAGCCGACTTCAGGGGCAGGCCAACGTCCTGACTTTC.